Presented here are 2 T cell receptor beta chains from one specimen sequenced in a study of a mutant IDH1 vaccine in newly diagnosed glioma. Method: immunoSEQ multiplex PCR; TCRdb's copy keeps in-frame clones and lacks some. The data contain about 56,000 clones, 75% to 90% of them singletons. These receptors lack a known antigen. The time point: week 47, end of study. Every single dose of the vaccine, 300 ug of mutant IDH1 20-mer peptide, came with topical imiquimod. Sequenced here: PBMCs, sampled from a glioma patient whose treatment included an IDH1 peptide vaccine. The source of these receptors is a woman aged 50 to 60 with glioma.

This chain joins TRBV28 and TRBJ1-2, with 9 bases fitting TRBD1. V was pared by 6 bases and J by 2 bases, with 10 bases of the junction left unmatched. The V gene's germline CDR1 is MDHEN and CDR2 SYDVKM. CDR3 length: 16 amino acids. CDR3 residues: CASSERDRVRNYGYTF. The CDR3 DNA reads as TGTGCCAGCAGCGAAAGGGACAGGGTGAGGAACTATGGCTACACCTTC.

In its sample, this clone was seen once. The chain is built from TRBV19 and TRBJ1-1, with no clear D. V was pared by 0 bases and J by 7 bases, with 15 bases between. The CDR3 has 15 amino acids. CDR1 and CDR2 (germline): LNHDA, SQIVND (reference sequence). The CDR3 nucleotides are TGTGCCAGTAGTATAGATCTTACGGAGGCAGATGAAGCTTTCTTT. Its translation: CASSIDLTEADEAFF.